This TCR beta chain was retrieved from a study of cytomegalovirus exposure and HLA in healthy donors. Trimming removed 10 bases at V and 2 bases at J, with 8 bases between. Germline V lookup: CDR1 SNHLY, CDR2 FYNNEI. The CDR3 runs to 11 residues. Assay: immunoSEQ multiplex PCR; the TCRdb copy retains only in-frame clones and omits some. The sample records fewer than 200,000 clones, around 88% being singletons. The material sequenced was PBMCs. The chain is built from TRBV2 and TRBJ1-2; D is unclear. This receptor was obtained from a woman aged 18-30 years in good health and CMV-seronegative. The CDR3 coding sequence is TGTGCCACCGGAGAAAACTATGGCTACACCTTC. This codes for CATGENYGYTF.